These T cell receptor beta chains were read from a single sample in a study of cytomegalovirus exposure and HLA in healthy donors. The protocol was immunoSEQ multiplex PCR, while the TCRdb copy is restricted to in-frame clones and leaves out a portion. The table lists 120,000 or so clones, 60% to 85% of them singletons. Sequenced sample: PBMCs. The source of these receptors is a female donor in good health and CMV-seronegative. Each CDR3 is given with its conserved first and last residue. The D gene is left open where the match is weak. The size of a clone is reported for some rows only, either as once, few or many, or as a class for expanded clones.

V: TRBV12-5
J: TRBJ1-1
size: .
D: .
DNA: TGTGCTAGTGGTCCCTCCGGGACATTGCCTGAAGCTTTCTTT
CDR3: CASGPSGTLPEAFF

V: TRBV6-5
J: TRBJ2-7
size: .
D: TRBD1
DNA: TGTGCCAGCGGGGAATCCGGGACAGGGTCTGAAGAGCAGTACTTC
CDR3: CASGESGTGSEEQYF

V: TRBV6-5
J: TRBJ2-4
size: .
D: .
DNA: TGTGCCAGCAGTTACTCTCTTCTCGGAGCCAAAAACATTCAGTACTTC
CDR3: CASSYSLLGAKNIQYF

V: TRBV5-1
J: TRBJ1-3
size: .
D: .
DNA: TGCGCCAGCAGCTCGGGGGGGCCCACCTCACTCTCTGGAAACACCATATATTTT
CDR3: CASSSGGPTSLSGNTIYF

V: TRBV6-5
J: TRBJ1-1
size: .
D: .
DNA: TGTGCCAGCAGGGGCCGGAACACTGAAGCTTTCTTT
CDR3: CASRGRNTEAFF

V: TRBV5-1
J: TRBJ2-7
size: .
D: .
DNA: TGCGCCAGCAGCTTGGTCGGGGGAACCTACGAGCAGTACTTC
CDR3: CASSLVGGTYEQYF

V: TRBV4-1
J: TRBJ2-1
size: .
D: TRBD2
DNA: TGCGCCAGCAGCCTAGACACTAGCGGGGGGGCCATGGGTGAGCAGTTCTTC
CDR3: CASSLDTSGGAMGEQFF

V: TRBV6-5
J: TRBJ1-3
size: .
D: TRBD1
DNA: TGTGCCAGCAGTTACTCGGGGACAGGCAGTACAAACACCATATATTTT
CDR3: CASSYSGTGSTNTIYF

V: TRBV7-9
J: TRBJ1-1
size: once
D: .
DNA: TGTGCCAGCAGCCTCCCCCGCGGCGGCAACACTGAAGCTTTCTTT
CDR3: CASSLPRGGNTEAFF

V: TRBV19
J: TRBJ1-2
size: once
D: TRBD1
DNA: TGTGCCAGTAGCCAATCCGGGACAGGGGGCTTGTTTGGCTACACCTTC
CDR3: CASSQSGTGGLFGYTF

V: TRBV7-9
J: TRBJ2-1
size: .
D: .
DNA: TGTGCCAGCACCAGGACAGCCGACAATGAGCAGTTCTTC
CDR3: CASTRTADNEQFF

V: TRBV11-2
J: TRBJ1-4
size: .
D: TRBD1
DNA: TGTGCCAGCAGCTTGAACGGACAGGGGAATGAAAAACTGTTTTTT
CDR3: CASSLNGQGNEKLFF

V: TRBV7-3
J: TRBJ2-7
size: .
D: .
DNA: TGTGCCAGCAGCCCAAGTCACAACTCCTACGAGCAGTACTTC
CDR3: CASSPSHNSYEQYF

V: TRBV11-2
J: TRBJ2-1
size: .
D: .
DNA: TGTGCCAGCAGCTTGTCAGCGGCCTACTACAATGAGCAGTTCTTC
CDR3: CASSLSAAYYNEQFF

V: TRBV18
J: TRBJ1-2
size: .
D: .
DNA: TGTGCCAGCTCACCTACGGGAGAGAGCTATGGCTACACCTTC
CDR3: CASSPTGESYGYTF

V: TRBV20-1
J: TRBJ2-3
size: .
D: .
DNA: TGCAGTGCTGGGAACGGGGTTACGCAGTATTTT
CDR3: CSAGNGVTQYF

V: TRBV19
J: TRBJ2-6
size: .
D: .
DNA: TGTGCCAGTAGTATTGCAGGGATTGGGGCCAACGTCCTGACTTTC
CDR3: CASSIAGIGANVLTF

V: TRBV6-1
J: TRBJ1-2
size: .
D: .
DNA: TGTGCCAGCGATCGACTGGCCCAAGGATATGGCTACACCTTC
CDR3: CASDRLAQGYGYTF

V: TRBV19
J: TRBJ2-1
size: .
D: TRBD2
DNA: TGTGCCAGTAGATGGGGGTCGGGGACTAGCGGGGTCGATGAGCAGTTCTTC
CDR3: CASRWGSGTSGVDEQFF

V: TRBV18
J: TRBJ2-1
size: .
D: TRBD2
DNA: TGTGCCAGCTCACCTCTAGCGGGGGTGACCAATGAGCAGTTCTTC
CDR3: CASSPLAGVTNEQFF

V: TRBV28
J: TRBJ1-5
size: .
D: .
DNA: TGTGCCAGCAACAAGGGGAGGGTTCGCAATCAGCCCCAGCATTTT
CDR3: CASNKGRVRNQPQHF